A selection of T cell receptor beta chains follows, all from one sample in a study of T-cell memory formation after mild COVID-19. TCRdb analysed the 5' RACE reads with MiXCR anew, one entry per CDR3 protein. The profile shows some 350,000 distinct CDR3 sequences, 13% of them singletons. Sequencing used PBMCs or a T cell subset sorted from them (not recorded which). These receptors all come from a man aged 18 to 30 who had mild COVID-19 (a few samples of this study predate the infection). Cell type and time point are not known. The CDR3 runs from the conserved cysteine through the conserved F or W. The order of the fields is V gene, J gene, clone size, CDR3 length, D gene, CDR3 DNA, CDR3 protein. A D gene is named only where the DNA matches it firmly. The size of a clone is reported for some rows only, either as once, few or many, or as a class for expanded clones.

V gene: TRBV7-3; J gene: TRBJ2-1; clone size: many; CDR3 length: 17; D gene: TRBD2; CDR3 DNA: TGTGCCAGCAGCCCACACCAAGCGGGGCCCTCCTACAATGAGCAGTTCTTC; CDR3 protein: CASSPHQAGPSYNEQFF
V gene: TRBV20-1; J gene: TRBJ1-5; clone size: many; CDR3 length: 14; D gene: -; CDR3 DNA: TGCAGTGCTAGGGGACGACGCGCCAATCAGCCCCAGCATTTT; CDR3 protein: CSARGRRANQPQHF
V gene: TRBV7-9; J gene: TRBJ2-2; clone size: few; CDR3 length: 15; D gene: -; CDR3 DNA: TGTGCCAGCAGCTTCCGGGACCCAGGAACCGGGGAGCTGTTTTTT; CDR3 protein: CASSFRDPGTGELFF
V gene: TRBV12-3/TRBV12-4; J gene: TRBJ2-7; clone size: many; CDR3 length: 14; D gene: TRBD1; CDR3 DNA: TGTGCCAGCAGACGAGGACAGGGATCCTACGAGCAGTACTTC; CDR3 protein: CASRRGQGSYEQYF
V gene: TRBV7-2; J gene: TRBJ1-1; clone size: once; CDR3 length: 17; D gene: TRBD1; CDR3 DNA: TGTGCCAGCAGCTCAAGACCGACAGGGACGTTTGTTACTGAAGCTTTCTTT; CDR3 protein: CASSSRPTGTFVTEAFF
V gene: TRBV7-9; J gene: TRBJ1-1; clone size: -; CDR3 length: 14; D gene: -; CDR3 DNA: TGTGCCAGCAGCGCGACGGGTTTGGGCACTGAAGCTTTCTTT; CDR3 protein: CASSATGLGTEAFF
V gene: TRBV5-1; J gene: TRBJ1-6; clone size: -; CDR3 length: 14; D gene: -; CDR3 DNA: TGCGCCAGCAGCCCCGGCCCGACGGGAGAGGACCTCCACTTT; CDR3 protein: CASSPGPTGEDLHF
V gene: TRBV12-3/TRBV12-4; J gene: TRBJ2-7; clone size: -; CDR3 length: 11; D gene: -; CDR3 DNA: TGTGCCAGCGACGGGGGCTACGAGCAGTACTTC; CDR3 protein: CASDGGYEQYF
V gene: TRBV4-3; J gene: TRBJ2-3; clone size: -; CDR3 length: 15; D gene: TRBD2; CDR3 DNA: TGCGCCAGCAGGGGAGGGGATACTAGCACAGATACGCAGTATTTT; CDR3 protein: CASRGGDTSTDTQYF
V gene: TRBV20-1; J gene: TRBJ1-1; clone size: few; CDR3 length: 14; D gene: TRBD1; CDR3 DNA: TGCAGTGCTAGAGACACAGGGGGAAGGACTGAAGCTTTCTTT; CDR3 protein: CSARDTGGRTEAFF
V gene: TRBV5-5; J gene: TRBJ1-1; clone size: -; CDR3 length: 12; D gene: TRBD1; CDR3 DNA: TGTGCCAGTCAACAGGGGTTCACTGAAGCTTTCTTT; CDR3 protein: CASQQGFTEAFF
V gene: TRBV6-4; J gene: TRBJ2-2; clone size: many; CDR3 length: 16; D gene: TRBD2; CDR3 DNA: TGTGCCAGCAGTGACTCAACAAGCGGGGGAACCGGGGAGCTGTTTTTT; CDR3 protein: CASSDSTSGGTGELFF
V gene: TRBV7-9; J gene: TRBJ1-2; clone size: few; CDR3 length: 14; D gene: -; CDR3 DNA: TGTGCCAGCAGCTTAGGGACGGAGCCTAACGGCTACACCTTC; CDR3 protein: CASSLGTEPNGYTF
V gene: TRBV2; J gene: TRBJ1-4; clone size: few; CDR3 length: 14; D gene: -; CDR3 DNA: TGTGCCAGCAGTGAAGTGGCAGCAAATGAAAAACTGTTTTTT; CDR3 protein: CASSEVAANEKLFF
V gene: TRBV5-4; J gene: TRBJ1-2; clone size: -; CDR3 length: 14; D gene: -; CDR3 DNA: TGTGCCAGCAGCTTGGATAGGGGATGGTATGGCTACACCTTC; CDR3 protein: CASSLDRGWYGYTF
V gene: TRBV3-1; J gene: TRBJ1-3; clone size: -; CDR3 length: 15; D gene: -; CDR3 DNA: TGTGCCAGCAGCCCCACTTTGGGGCCCGGTTACACCATATATTTT; CDR3 protein: CASSPTLGPGYTIYF
V gene: TRBV6-5; J gene: TRBJ2-1; clone size: few; CDR3 length: 16; D gene: TRBD1; CDR3 DNA: TGTGCCAGCAGTCCACGGGGCCGGACAGGGAGTCATGAGCAGTTCTTC; CDR3 protein: CASSPRGRTGSHEQFF
V gene: TRBV3-1; J gene: TRBJ2-3; clone size: few; CDR3 length: 17; D gene: TRBD1; CDR3 DNA: TGTGCCAGCAGCCGAGAGCCGGGACAGGGGCCCACAGATACGCAGTATTTT; CDR3 protein: CASSREPGQGPTDTQYF
V gene: TRBV7-9; J gene: TRBJ1-5; clone size: many; CDR3 length: 14; D gene: -; CDR3 DNA: TGTGCCAGCAGCTTAGAGGACACCAATCAGCCCCAGCATTTT; CDR3 protein: CASSLEDTNQPQHF
V gene: TRBV4-2; J gene: TRBJ2-7; clone size: -; CDR3 length: 17; D gene: TRBD2; CDR3 DNA: TGTGCCAGCAGCCAAGGCCCACTAGCGGGGCGGTCCTACGAGCAGTACTTC; CDR3 protein: CASSQGPLAGRSYEQYF
V gene: TRBV7-8; J gene: TRBJ1-5; clone size: -; CDR3 length: 15; D gene: -; CDR3 DNA: TGTGCCAGCAGCTTCGCACGCAGGGTCAATCAGCCCCAGCATTTT; CDR3 protein: CASSFARRVNQPQHF
V gene: TRBV29-1; J gene: TRBJ1-2; clone size: -; CDR3 length: 12; D gene: TRBD1; CDR3 DNA: TGCAGCGTGGCAGGGACAGCGGATGGCTACACCTTC; CDR3 protein: CSVAGTADGYTF
V gene: TRBV20-1; J gene: TRBJ2-3; clone size: few; CDR3 length: 14; D gene: TRBD2; CDR3 DNA: TGCAGTGCTCCTCTAGCGGGGAACACAGATACGCAGTATTTT; CDR3 protein: CSAPLAGNTDTQYF
V gene: TRBV7-9; J gene: TRBJ1-6; clone size: many; CDR3 length: 14; D gene: -; CDR3 DNA: TGTGCCAGCAGCTTAGTCAGGGGTGGTTCACCCCTCCACTTT; CDR3 protein: CASSLVRGGSPLHF
V gene: TRBV6-2/TRBV6-3; J gene: TRBJ2-7; clone size: few; CDR3 length: 13; D gene: -; CDR3 DNA: TGTGCCAGCAGTTACCGGGACTTGAACGAGCAGTACTTC; CDR3 protein: CASSYRDLNEQYF
V gene: TRBV7-9; J gene: TRBJ1-2; clone size: many; CDR3 length: 11; D gene: -; CDR3 DNA: TGTGCCAGCAGCTTAGTGGATGGCTACACCTTC; CDR3 protein: CASSLVDGYTF
V gene: TRBV5-1; J gene: TRBJ1-1; clone size: -; CDR3 length: 19; D gene: -; CDR3 DNA: TGCGCCAGCAGCTTGGCCTGGTACAGGGCAGCAACGAGCGACACTGAAGCTTTCTTT; CDR3 protein: CASSLAWYRAATSDTEAFF
V gene: TRBV7-3; J gene: TRBJ1-1; clone size: few; CDR3 length: 15; D gene: -; CDR3 DNA: TGTGCCAGCAGCTTAACGCGACGGGAGAACACTGAAGCTTTCTTT; CDR3 protein: CASSLTRRENTEAFF
V gene: TRBV6-5; J gene: TRBJ2-2; clone size: few; CDR3 length: 16; D gene: TRBD2; CDR3 DNA: TGTGCCAGCAGTTACAGTCCTAGCGGGGGGACCGGGGAGCTGTTTTTT; CDR3 protein: CASSYSPSGGTGELFF
V gene: TRBV11-3; J gene: TRBJ2-7; clone size: few; CDR3 length: 13; D gene: TRBD2; CDR3 DNA: TGTGCCAGCAGCTCGTTAGCGGGGGGCGAGCAGTACTTC; CDR3 protein: CASSSLAGGEQYF
V gene: TRBV11-2; J gene: TRBJ2-2; clone size: few; CDR3 length: 14; D gene: -; CDR3 DNA: TGTGCCAGCAGAGGACCAGGGAACACCGGGGAGCTGTTTTTT; CDR3 protein: CASRGPGNTGELFF
V gene: TRBV15; J gene: TRBJ2-3; clone size: few; CDR3 length: 15; D gene: -; CDR3 DNA: TGTGCCACCAGCGAAAGACAGGCCCGCACAGATACGCAGTATTTT; CDR3 protein: CATSERQARTDTQYF